This TCR beta chain was recorded in a study of blood T cell repertoires in COVID-19. The wider study: PBMCs, B-cell-depleted T cells, or T cells were the source of the cDNA or gDNA that made up the material.

The Seattle patients joined while their infection was active and were tracked longitudinally afterward. The repertoire was sequenced with immunoSEQ multiplex PCR; TCRdb's copy has only in-frame clones and lacks some. The table has some 240,000 clones, around 90% seen once. The specimen sequenced was peripheral blood. The origin of this receptor is a woman in her fifties or sixties with COVID-19, enrolled during active disease.

The CDR3 DNA is TGTGCCAGCAGTGAAACAGGGGGCGGCTATGGCTACACCTTC. It is translated as CASSETGGGYGYTF. The gene calls are TRBV25-1 and TRBJ1-2; 9 nucleotides agree with TRBD1. Germline V lookup: CDR1 MGHDK, CDR2 SYGVNS. Germline trimming cut 2 bases from V and 4 bases from J; bases unmatched to any gene: 2. The CDR3 consists of 14 residues.